This record concerns one TCR beta chain sequence. The data were obtained in a study of blood T cell repertoires in COVID-19. Turning to the study itself: Both acute and convalescent COVID-19 samples were obtained from the United States, Italy and Spain.

Per the authors' pipeline: Estimates of nucleated cell counts were drawn from the amplification of reference gene primers. Clones were read by immunoSEQ multiplex PCR, and TCRdb kept only the in-frame ones, dropping some. V, J and clone size are taken as reported in that table, and D and trimming were inferred from the DNA itself. The sample consists of approximately 140,000 clones, over 65% of them appearing once. Trimming pared 2 bases from V and 5 bases from J, leaving 15 bases between. CDR1 LGHDT and CDR2 YNNKEL come from the germline V gene (reference sequence). There are 15 residues in the CDR3.

The sample comprised peripheral blood. V is TRBV3-1 (or the pseudogene TRBV3-2) and J is TRBJ2-5; a weak D match, TRBD1 (6 bases). This TCR derives from a man aged 65 to 85 with acute or convalescent COVID-19. Written as DNA, the CDR3 is TGTGCCAGCAGCCAAAATCCTGGGGGCCGTGAGACCCAGTACTTC. It translates to CASSQNPGGRETQYF.